This T cell receptor (beta chain) came from a study of shared T cell receptors in the human thymus (dated by TCRdb to about 2021). With regard to the full study: The study examined how self-reactive, shared T-cell receptor alpha chains are generated in the human thymus.

The library was built by means of the immunoSEQ multiplex PCR assay. The table was pulled from immuneACCESS by TCRdb, which kept in-frame rearrangements only. Such tables lose some clones; where checked, under half of the loss comes from unresolved V genes, and the rest has no known cause. The sample has approximately 760,000 clones on record, approximately 85% of them singletons. The ten largest clonotypes hold 0.0095% to 0.011% of the sample. About this clone itself: Its binding antigen is unknown. Within one base of it there is no much larger clone, and no base qualities were kept.

Inclusive of the bounding cysteine and phenylalanine, the CDR3 is 14 residues long. Of the read, only the CDR3 DNA is kept; its 42 bases are in frame from base 1. V and J are trimmed by 6 bases and 4 bases, and the gene matches miss 9 bases of the junction. CDR1 SQVTM and CDR2 ANQGSEA are derived from the germline V gene. These same data were also listed under a study on human thymus T cells. As noted in the second study: Immunologically healthy infants undergoing open corrective cardiac surgery for congenital heart defects in Finland were used as donors. Thymus tissue was collected as surgical resects that were removed during corrective cardiac surgery. Both the thymic and the peripheral blood repertoires appeared to show biased V and J gene segment usage. The related research reported highly overlapping thymic TCR repertoires among unrelated individuals. The study used about 8 infant thymus samples plus four related peripheral blood samples to characterize TCR alpha and beta repertoires. The cohort included several male and a couple of female infants, with donor ages spanning 7 to 244 days. Thymocytes were freed from the tissue by mechanical means and kept at -70 degrees C as pellets of roughly 8.5-31 million cells. A QIAsymphony instrument was used to extract genomic DNA from the frozen cell pellets. The immunoSEQ multiplex PCR assay was used to amplify the TCRB and TCRAD loci from a standardized amount of quality-controlled genomic DNA. The amplicons spanned the V(D)J region and were long enough to cover the CDR3 and allow V and J genes to be identified. The amplicons were sequenced on an Illumina platform via the commercial immunoSEQ service. Corrections for primer bias and sequencing errors followed previously described methods, while TCRAD and TCRB definitions were based on the IMGT database. Analysis of the repertoires was done with immunoSEQ Analyzer 3.0 and VDJTools and included basic statistics, V/J segment usage, diversity estimates, rarefaction and pairwise overlap. To estimate diversity, the Chao1, ChaoE, Efron-Thisted, Shannon and inverse Simpson indices were applied, and diversity was also estimated on datasets down-sampled to the smallest sample. Repertoire overlap was determined by strict matching of CDR3 nucleotide sequence, V gene and J gene, and Jaccard-based multidimensional scaling clustering was applied. On average, thymus samples yielded around 800,000 unique TCRB clonotypes, whereas blood samples yielded some 85,000.

Sequencing was performed on thymocytes. The receptor was isolated from a girl less than two years old with a congenital heart defect. Donor details come from another sample of the same person, matched by shared clones. The chain is encoded by TRBV29-1 joined to TRBJ2-1, and 7 junctional nucleotides match TRBD1. CDR3 protein: CSVCKEGQYNEQFF. The bases read TGCAGCGTGTGTAAAGAGGGACAGTACAATGAGCAGTTCTTC.